Listed here are 27 T cell receptor beta chains from one sample, sequenced in a study of T cells after yellow fever vaccination. Each CDR3 protein is one row after TCRdb ran MiXCR on the 5' RACE reads. The sample contains 120,000 or so distinct CDR3 sequences, about 7.2% of which appear only once. This sample comprised CD4+ T cells sorted from PBMCs, obtained about 49 days after the first yellow fever vaccination. All receptors derive from a man aged 18 to 30 who received the YFV17D yellow fever vaccine.

This clonotype has just a few counts. The chain has TRBV18 and TRBJ1-5; 8 positions agree with TRBD1. CDR1 and CDR2 (germline): KGHSH, LQKENI. The CDR3 is made up of 14 amino acids. Losses at the gene ends were 5 bases for V and 6 bases for J; bases not matched to a gene: 6. This chain's CDR3 is CASSGGRGPQPQHF. The CDR3 nucleotides read TGTGCCAGCTCAGGTGGCAGGGGGCCTCAGCCCCAGCATTTT.

A note on this clonotype: One end of the junction varies from germline; a read error may be responsible. This chain joins TRBV3-1 and TRBJ2-2; 8 nucleotides match TRBD1. The CDR3 sequence is 15 residues long. Germline V gene sequence: CDR1 LGHDT, CDR2 YNNKEL (reference sequence). CDR3 protein: CATSLPQGETGELFF. The DNA for the CDR3 is TGTGCCACCAGCTTACCACAGGGGGAGACCGGGGAGCTGTTTTTT.

This clonotype was found many times. The chain combines TRBV20-1 with TRBJ2-1, with D hard to call. This CDR3 is 15 amino acids long. Germline-derived CDR1 and CDR2 are DFQATT and SNEGSKA (reference sequence). V lost 3 bases to trimming and J lost 0 bases, with 12 bases between them. CDR3 in DNA: TGCAGTGCTAGGCAAGTGATTAGCTCCTACAATGAGCAGTTCTTC. Protein: CSARQVISSYNEQFF.

This clonotype was found many times. The chain couples TRBV7-6 to TRBJ2-3; D perhaps matches TRBD2 (5 bases). Germline CDR1 SGHVS, CDR2 FNYEAQ. V was clipped by 3 bases and J by 0 bases, with 7 bases between them. This CDR3 contains 14 residues. Here the CDR3 reads CASSFAGSTDTQYF. CDR3 nucleotide sequence: TGTGCCAGCAGCTTCGCGGGTAGCACAGATACGCAGTATTTT.

This clonotype was observed many times. The V and J genes are TRBV5-1 and TRBJ2-4; 8 bases agree with TRBD1. V trimming: 4 bases; J trimming: 6 bases; junction bases outside the gene matches: 6. Per the germline V gene, CDR1 is SGHRS and CDR2 is YFSETQ. The CDR3 runs 14 residues. The CDR3 reads CASSTPGTGNIQYF. The DNA of the CDR3 is TGCGCCAGCAGCACCCCCGGGACAGGAAACATTCAGTACTTC.

Ten or more counts support this clonotype. The J gene is TRBJ1-5, the V gene TRBV20-1; D is uncertain. V dropped 6 bases and J dropped 9 bases, with 9 bases sitting between them. The CDR3 has 10 residues. The germline V gene has CDR1 DFQATT and CDR2 SNEGSKA (reference sequence). CDR3 bases: TGCAGTGCCGGCGTGGTGCCCCAGCATTTT. Residues: CSAGVVPQHF.

The table lists this clonotype with many counts. The chain has TRBV7-2 and TRBJ2-3; TRBD2 aligns across 10 bases. V trimming: 1 base; J trimming: 10 bases; junction bases outside the gene matches: 5. Looked up from germline, CDR1 is SGHTA and CDR2 is FQGNSA. This CDR3 spans 14 amino acids. The CDR3 DNA reads as TGTGCCAGCAGCTTAGATAGCGGGGGGCGATCGCAGTATTTT. Translated: CASSLDSGGRSQYF.

This clonotype was counted between two and nine times. V is TRBV7-8 and J is TRBJ1-1, with D unclear. This CDR3 is built from 14 residues. The germline gives CDR1 SGHVS, CDR2 FQNEAQ. Trimming took off 3 bases at V and 5 bases at J, with 13 bases between the two ends. DNA for the CDR3: TGTGCCAGCAGCTTGGACCCCATGGGTACTGAAGCTTTCTTT. Its protein is CASSLDPMGTEAFF.

This clonotype was seen repeatedly, ten times or more. This chain links TRBV11-1 with TRBJ2-1; D is unclear. This CDR3 has 18 residues. The germline V gene has CDR1 SGHAT and CDR2 FQDESV (reference sequence). V shed 3 bases and J shed 6 bases, with 24 bases lying between them. The chain's CDR3 is CASSLGNPMSMVLNEQFF. In nucleotides, the CDR3 is TGTGCCAGCAGCTTGGGAAACCCTATGTCCATGGTTCTCAATGAGCAGTTCTTC.

This clonotype was found many times. The chain has TRBV4-2 and TRBJ2-5, with 11 bases fitting TRBD2. Losses at the gene ends were 0 bases for V and 4 bases for J; bases not matched to a gene: 10. CDR1 LGHNA and CDR2 YNFKEQ come from the germline V gene. The CDR3 loop spans 18 amino acids. The CDR3 reads CASSQERLAGGRRETQYF. For the CDR3, the DNA is TGTGCCAGCAGCCAAGAAAGGTTAGCGGGGGGGCGGCGAGAGACCCAGTACTTC.

This clonotype was detected many times. V gene TRBV19 combines with J gene TRBJ1-5; D gene unclear. The length of the CDR3 is 16 residues. Trimming pared 6 bases from V and 4 bases from J, leaving 19 bases between. In germline, CDR1 is LNHDA, CDR2 SQIVND (reference sequence). The CDR3 sequence: CASRVEDYTANQPQHF. CDR3 coding DNA: TGTGCCAGTAGGGTAGAAGATTACACGGCAAATCAGCCCCAGCATTTT. The full variable domain, rest sourced from reference TRBV19 and TRBJ1-5, is DGGITQSPKYLFRKEGQNVTLSCEQNLNHDAMYWYRQDPGQGLRLIYYSQIVNDFQKGDIAEGYSVSREKKESFPLTVTSAQKNPTAFYLCASRVEDYTANQPQHFGDGTRLSIL.

This clonotype was counted between two and nine times. This chain links TRBV20-1 with TRBJ1-1, with TRBD1 matching 7 bases. The CDR3 sequence is 13 residues long. The germline V gene has CDR1 DFQATT and CDR2 SNEGSKA (reference sequence). After removal of 6 bases from V and 3 bases from J, the junction contained 7 bases not matched to a gene. The CDR3, as DNA: TGCAGTGCCCGCAGTGACAGGGACACTGAAGCTTTCTTT. This codes for CSARSDRDTEAFF.

This clonotype was counted many times. The V and J genes are TRBV6-5 and TRBJ2-3, with TRBD2 identical over 9 bases. Trimming took 4 bases from V and 0 from J; bases not matched to a gene: 5. The CDR3 spans 16 residues. The germline gives CDR1 MNHEY, CDR2 SVGAGI. The CDR3 DNA sequence: TGTGCCAGCAGTTCCTTAGCGGGGGCTAGCACAGATACGCAGTATTTT. This gives the protein CASSSLAGASTDTQYF.

The chain uses TRBV5-1 and TRBJ2-1; unclear D gene. The CDR3 runs to 12 residues. The ends were cut back, 3 bases at V and 9 bases at J, with 10 bases in the middle. Germline values: CDR1 SGHRS, CDR2 YFSETQ. The CDR3 DNA sequence: TGCGCCAGCAGCTCTCGTATATGTGAGCAGTTCTTC. This encodes CASSSRICEQFF.

This clonotype was seen ten or more times. V usage is TRBV5-1 and J usage is TRBJ2-7, with a weak D call TRBD1 (6 bases). The CDR3 totals 13 residues. CDR1 and CDR2 from the germline V gene are SGHRS and YFSETQ. Trimming removed 4 bases at V and 3 bases at J, with 11 bases between. The CDR3 protein is CASSEAGDYEQYF. Here the CDR3 DNA reads TGCGCCAGCAGCGAGGCAGGGGACTACGAGCAGTACTTC.

This clonotype rates as medium-sized. CDR3 sequence (DNA): TGTGCCAGCAGCTCGACCAGGGTCGGAGATACGCAGTATTTT. Translated, it gives CASSSTRVGDTQYF. This rearrangement joins TRBV7-2 to TRBJ2-3; TRBD1 might be the D (5 bases). The V end was cut by 4 bases, the J end by 5 bases, with 13 bases between. CDR3 length equals 14 residues. Germline V gives CDR1 SGHTA, CDR2 FQGNSA.

This clonotype was picked up many times. The chain combines TRBV11-3 with TRBJ2-2, with a tentative D call TRBD2 (6 bases). Trimming pared 3 bases from V and 6 bases from J, leaving 14 bases between. CDR3 size: 15 residues. Germline CDR1 reads SGHNT; CDR2 reads YENEEA. The CDR3 region is CASSFGGVNAGELFF. In DNA, the CDR3 is TGTGCCAGCAGCTTCGGAGGGGTTAACGCCGGGGAGCTGTTTTTT.

The sample holds a few counts of this clonotype. The chain is built from TRBV20-1 and TRBJ2-5, with D perhaps TRBD2 (6 bases). Germline assignment: CDR1 DFQATT and CDR2 SNEGSKA (reference sequence). The ends were cut back, 1 base at V and 4 bases at J, with 10 bases in the middle. This CDR3 region has 13 residues. CDR3: CSARGGGVETQYF. CDR3 DNA sequence: TGCAGTGCTAGAGGTGGCGGGGTAGAGACCCAGTACTTC.

This clonotype was observed at least ten times. J is TRBJ1-1 and V is TRBV5-6; D not certain. The CDR3 is 14 residues long. In germline, CDR1 is SGHDT, CDR2 YYEEEE. V was pared by 0 bases and J by 5 bases, with 11 bases between. The DNA of the CDR3 is TGTGCCAGCAGCTTGGCGGTAAGAGGGACTGAAGCTTTCTTT. Protein product: CASSLAVRGTEAFF.

Many counts were recorded for this clonotype. The genes are TRBV20-1 and TRBJ2-4; TRBD1 agrees at 7 bases. The CDR3 covers 15 residues. Germline CDR1 and CDR2: DFQATT and SNEGSKA (reference sequence). Trimming removed 5 bases from V and 0 bases from J; junction bases left unmatched: 7. CDR3 region: CSAGDSKGAKNIQYF. CDR3 DNA: TGCAGTGCTGGGGACAGTAAGGGAGCCAAAAACATTCAGTACTTC.

This clonotype was detected many times. V gene TRBV5-8 combines with J gene TRBJ2-5; 7 bases fit TRBD1. There are 13 residues in the CDR3. Germline CDR1 is SGHTS and CDR2 is YDEGEE. J lost 3 bases, V lost 6 bases, and 5 bases had no gene match. The CDR3 region is CASNRDREETQYF. In DNA form, the CDR3 reads TGTGCCAGCAACCGGGACAGAGAAGAGACCCAGTACTTC.

This clonotype came up many times. The chain uses TRBV29-1 and TRBJ2-1; the D is unclear. The CDR3 totals 12 residues. CDR1 SQVTM and CDR2 ANQGSEA come from the germline V gene. The V end was cut by 4 bases, the J end by 2 bases, with 6 bases between. CDR3 sequence: CSVGRTYNEQFF. The CDR3 coding sequence is TGCAGCGTTGGCAGGACCTACAATGAGCAGTTCTTC.

This chain connects TRBV19 to TRBJ2-1; D is unresolved. The CDR3 contains 14 residues. CDR1 and CDR2 (germline): LNHDA, SQIVND (reference sequence). V lost 4 bases and J lost 3, with 10 bases in between. The CDR3 spells CASSTDGYYNEQFF. The CDR3 DNA sequence: TGTGCCAGTAGTACCGACGGGTACTACAATGAGCAGTTCTTC.

This clonotype came up many times. The genes are TRBV7-2 and TRBJ2-4; D gene ambiguous. Trimming stripped 5 bases from V and 10 bases from J, with 9 bases between. The germline gives CDR1 SGHTA, CDR2 FQGNSA. CDR3 length: 11 amino acids. The CDR3 bases are TGTGCCAGCAGCCTGGTTCGAATTCAGTACTTC. It codes for CASSLVRIQYF.

There are many counts of this clonotype. This chain links TRBV29-1 with TRBJ1-5; D might be TRBD1 (5 bases). Per the germline V gene, CDR1 is SQVTM and CDR2 is ANQGSEA. This CDR3 contains 12 residues. The V gene lost 5 bases and the J gene lost 4 bases, with 9 bases spanning the gap. The CDR3 DNA sequence: TGCAGCGTTCAGGGTGAAAATCAGCCCCAGCATTTT. Translating gives CSVQGENQPQHF.

This clonotype was recorded many times. This rearrangement joins TRBV5-1 to TRBJ2-7; tentative D call: TRBD1 (6 bases). Germline V gives CDR1 SGHRS, CDR2 YFSETQ. V was cut by 5 bases and J by 5 bases, with 14 bases left in between. This CDR3 has 13 amino acids. CDR3 loop: CASRVQGTNEQYF. The CDR3 coding sequence is TGCGCCAGCAGAGTACAGGGTACGAACGAGCAGTACTTC.

The table lists this clonotype with many counts. The chain is built from TRBV5-1 and TRBJ1-4, with D hard to call. Deletions cut 0 bases from V and 0 bases from J, with 6 bases between. The germline V gene has CDR1 SGHRS and CDR2 YFSETQ. This CDR3 is 15 amino acids long. This CDR3 reads CASSLGGTTNEKLFF. The CDR3 bases are TGCGCCAGCAGCTTGGGCGGTACAACTAATGAAAAACTGTTTTTT.